This T cell receptor beta chain was captured in a study of blood T cell repertoires in COVID-19. The data were produced by immunoSEQ multiplex PCR, yet TCRdb's version contains in-frame clones alone and is incomplete. The top ten hold 1.4% of the sample, which has 410,000 or so clones, roughly 88% seen once. The CDR3 is made up of 17 amino acids. The V and J ends lost 4 bases and 1 base, in that order; junction bases with no gene match: 4. Germline assignment: CDR1 SGHRS and CDR2 YFSETQ. The material sequenced was peripheral blood. The rearrangement uses TRBV5-1 and TRBJ2-2; 13 bases are shared with TRBD2. This clonotype was sampled from a woman aged 25 to 39 with active or convalescent COVID-19. This CDR3 reads CASSTGLAGRNTGELFF. The CDR3 DNA reads as TGCGCCAGCAGCACGGGACTAGCGGGGCGGAACACCGGGGAGCTGTTTTTT.